This TCR beta chain was captured by sequencing in a study of T cell repertoires in cytomegalovirus infection. In the study overall: Public TCR beta signature analysis indicated the presence of both CMV infection and matching HLA type.

In TCRdb, the reads were re-called with MiXCR into one record per CDR3 protein. The table has some 400,000 distinct CDR3 sequences, under 40% seen once. Study-wide results and limits: The cumulative frequency of public TCR beta families identified carriers of CMV plus the relevant HLA. In two of eight donors, the top clonotype was HLA-C-restricted CMV-specific.

This clonotype was detected ten times or more. Its antigen remains unknown. This TCR derives from a human donor in good health (CMV status not recorded). Some clones in this sample may be carry-over from other donors' samples. Material for sequencing was PBMCs.

CDR3 coding DNA: TGTGCCACCAGCAGAGATCGAGGCGACGAGCAGTACTTC. This gives the protein CATSRDRGDEQYF. The V gene is TRBV15, the J gene TRBJ2-7; D remains ambiguous. The CDR3 length is 13 residues. V lost 0 bases and J lost 5, with 8 bases in between. From germline, CDR1 is LNHNV and CDR2 YYDKDF (reference sequence).